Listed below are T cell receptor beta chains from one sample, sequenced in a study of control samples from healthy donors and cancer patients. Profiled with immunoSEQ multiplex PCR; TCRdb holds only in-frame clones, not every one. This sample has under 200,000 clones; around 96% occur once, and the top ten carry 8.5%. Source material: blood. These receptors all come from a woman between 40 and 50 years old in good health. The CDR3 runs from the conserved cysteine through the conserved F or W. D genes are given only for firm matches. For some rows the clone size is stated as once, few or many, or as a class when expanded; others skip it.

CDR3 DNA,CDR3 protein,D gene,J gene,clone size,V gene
TGCGCCAGCAGCTTAAACCAGGGGGCAGGAGAAAAACTGTTTTTT,CASSLNQGAGEKLFF,TRBD1,TRBJ1-4,.,TRBV5-1
TGTGCCAGCAGTTTAACTGTTAACACTGAAGCTTTCTTT,CASSLTVNTEAFF,.,TRBJ1-1,.,TRBV12-3/TRBV12-4
TGCAGCGTTGAATTAACTAGCACAGATACGCAGTATTTT,CSVELTSTDTQYF,.,TRBJ2-3,once,TRBV29-1
TGCGCCAGCAGCTTCGGACAGTCTGCTTGGTACACTGAAGCTTTCTTT,CASSFGQSAWYTEAFF,.,TRBJ1-1,.,TRBV5-1
TGTGCCAGCAGCAAAAACGAGGTGGGGACCCAGTACTTC,CASSKNEVGTQYF,.,TRBJ2-5,.,TRBV6-5
TGTGCCAGCAGCTCCGCTTCACTAGGGGCGCAAGAGACCCAGTACTTC,CASSSASLGAQETQYF,.,TRBJ2-5,few,TRBV13
TGTGCCAGCAGCTTGGAGGCCAATCAGCCCCAGCATTTT,CASSLEANQPQHF,.,TRBJ1-5,.,TRBV7-8
TGTGCCAGCTCGGACATAAGCAATCAGCCCCAGCATTTT,CASSDISNQPQHF,.,TRBJ1-5,.,TRBV18
TGCGCCAGCAGCCTAGCGCCCGGGGAGCTGTTTTTT,CASSLAPGELFF,.,TRBJ2-2,once,TRBV4-3
TGTGCCAGCAGCTTCCCTCCCGGGACAGGGGGTGGCTACACCTTC,CASSFPPGTGGGYTF,TRBD1,TRBJ1-2,.,TRBV7-2
TGTGCCAGCAGAAGCCGGGACAGGGTAAATGAGCAGTTCTTC,CASRSRDRVNEQFF,TRBD1,TRBJ2-1,.,TRBV6-5
TGCGCCAGCAGCCAAGCTTTTGAGCTAGGCGGTGAGACCCAGTACTTC,CASSQAFELGGETQYF,.,TRBJ2-5,.,TRBV4-3
TGTGCCAGCAGCCCCCGAGGGTTCGGAGGGTCGAACACTGAAGCTTTCTTT,CASSPRGFGGSNTEAFF,.,TRBJ1-1,.,TRBV7-9
TGTGCTAGCAGCTTAGGCGGAGCTAGCACAGATACGCAGTATTTT,CASSLGGASTDTQYF,.,TRBJ2-3,.,TRBV7-7
TGTGCCAGCAGTTCGGGGACAGGACTGAGCTCCTATAATTCACCCCTCCACTTT,CASSSGTGLSSYNSPLHF,TRBD1,TRBJ1-6,.,TRBV6-2/TRBV6-3
TGTGCCAGCTCGGAGGACAGGGTAGGTCAGCCCCAGCATTTT,CASSEDRVGQPQHF,TRBD1,TRBJ1-5,.,TRBV18
TGTGCCAGTAGTATAGAAGGGGAGCCCTACACCTTC,CASSIEGEPYTF,.,TRBJ1-2,.,TRBV19
TGCGCCAGCAGCTTGAACAGGGGGGACACTGAAGCTTTCTTT,CASSLNRGDTEAFF,TRBD1,TRBJ1-1,.,TRBV5-1
TGTGCCAGCAGGGGGGACACTGAAGCTTTCTTT,CASRGDTEAFF,.,TRBJ1-1,.,TRBV6-5
TGCGCCAGCAGCCAGAGGACAGGGCTTTTCCTTAACACCGGGGAGCTGTTTTTT,CASSQRTGLFLNTGELFF,TRBD1,TRBJ2-2,.,TRBV4-1
TGTGCCAGCAGTTACTCGTACAGGGGGCAACGGTATGGCTACACCTTC,CASSYSYRGQRYGYTF,TRBD1,TRBJ1-2,.,TRBV6-5
TGTGCCACCAGTGATTCTTTGGTGACAGGTTCCTACAATGAGCAGTTCTTC,CATSDSLVTGSYNEQFF,.,TRBJ2-1,.,TRBV24-1
TGTGCCAGCAGCTTAGTTTACTTCAACTATGGCTACACCTTC,CASSLVYFNYGYTF,.,TRBJ1-2,.,TRBV7-9
TGTGCCAGCAGCCAAGGAGGCAGACTTTTAGGGCAGTACTTC,CASSQGGRLLGQYF,.,TRBJ2-7,.,TRBV3-1/TRBV3-2
TGTGCCAGCAGCTTAGACAGGGGCTATGGCTACACCTTC,CASSLDRGYGYTF,TRBD1,TRBJ1-2,.,TRBV7-2
TGTGCCAGCAGCGTAGAGTCCCCAGCGTCTCTGTTCTTC,CASSVESPASLFF,.,TRBJ2-1,.,TRBV9
TGCGCCAGCAGCTTGGTGGTAGGAAGGGGAGATACGCAGTATTTT,CASSLVVGRGDTQYF,.,TRBJ2-3,.,TRBV5-1
TGTGCCAGCAGCGAGCCCACTGAGGGGGGGGATAATGAAAAACTGTTTTTT,CASSEPTEGGDNEKLFF,.,TRBJ1-4,.,TRBV21-1
TGTGCCAGCAGTTCTCGCCAGGGGAATGGAAACACCATATATTTT,CASSSRQGNGNTIYF,.,TRBJ1-3,.,TRBV27
TGTGCCAGCAGTTTAACTAGCGGGGCCATTTACGAGCAGTACTTC,CASSLTSGAIYEQYF,TRBD2,TRBJ2-7,.,TRBV27
TGTGCCAGCACCGAACAGGCTACCTATCAGCCCCAGCATTTT,CASTEQATYQPQHF,.,TRBJ1-5,few,TRBV6-5
TGCGCCAGCAGCCAAGCAGGTGGTCCAGCGGGTATCTACGAGCAGTACTTC,CASSQAGGPAGIYEQYF,.,TRBJ2-7,.,TRBV4-3
TGTGCCAGCAGCCAACGAACAGGGAGGGACGAGCAGTACTTC,CASSQRTGRDEQYF,.,TRBJ2-7,.,TRBV14
TGTGCCAGCAGCTTGGGGCTCACGCGGACAGGGGGGAGGTACGAGCAGTACTTC,CASSLGLTRTGGRYEQYF,TRBD1,TRBJ2-7,.,TRBV5-5
TGTGCCAGCTCACCAGACAGAATCTATGGCTACACCTTC,CASSPDRIYGYTF,.,TRBJ1-2,.,TRBV18
TGTGCCAGCAGCTTAAGTCTAGCGGGAGGGCATATCACAGATACGCAGTATTTT,CASSLSLAGGHITDTQYF,TRBD2,TRBJ2-3,.,TRBV11-2
TGTGCTAGCAGCTTACTCGGACAGGGTGGGCAAGAGACCCAGTACTTC,CASSLLGQGGQETQYF,TRBD1,TRBJ2-5,.,TRBV7-7
TGCGCCAGCAGCCAAGAATTTCATCAGCCCCAGCATTTT,CASSQEFHQPQHF,.,TRBJ1-5,.,TRBV4-1
TGTGCCAGCAGCCAAGAAATAGCGAACACTGAAGCTTTCTTT,CASSQEIANTEAFF,.,TRBJ1-1,.,TRBV4-2
TGTGCCAGCAGCTTGGCTAGCGGAGAAGAGACCCAGTACTTC,CASSLASGEETQYF,TRBD2,TRBJ2-5,once,TRBV7-2
TGTGCCAGTAGTATAGGACAGATCTCTGGGGCCAACGTCCTGACTTTC,CASSIGQISGANVLTF,.,TRBJ2-6,.,TRBV19